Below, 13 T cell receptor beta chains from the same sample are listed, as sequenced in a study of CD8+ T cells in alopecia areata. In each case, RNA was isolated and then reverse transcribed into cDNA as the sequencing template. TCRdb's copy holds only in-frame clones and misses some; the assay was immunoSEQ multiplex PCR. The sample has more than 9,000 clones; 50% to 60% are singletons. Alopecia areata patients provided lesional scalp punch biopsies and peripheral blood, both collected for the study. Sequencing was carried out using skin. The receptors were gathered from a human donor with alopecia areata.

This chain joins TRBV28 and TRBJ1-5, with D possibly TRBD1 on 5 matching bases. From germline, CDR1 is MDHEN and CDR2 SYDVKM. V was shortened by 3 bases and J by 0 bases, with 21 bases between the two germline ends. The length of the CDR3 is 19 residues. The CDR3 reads CASSFPRGIGAYSNQPQHF. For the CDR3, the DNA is TGTGCCAGCAGTTTCCCTCGGGGGATAGGGGCTTATAGCAATCAGCCCCAGCATTTT.

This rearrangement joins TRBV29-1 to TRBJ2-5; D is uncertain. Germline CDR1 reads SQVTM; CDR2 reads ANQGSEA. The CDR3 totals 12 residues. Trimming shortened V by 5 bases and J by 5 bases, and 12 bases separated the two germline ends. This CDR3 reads CSVTRTGETQYF. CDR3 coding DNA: TGCAGCGTTACCCGGACCGGGGAGACCCAGTACTTC.

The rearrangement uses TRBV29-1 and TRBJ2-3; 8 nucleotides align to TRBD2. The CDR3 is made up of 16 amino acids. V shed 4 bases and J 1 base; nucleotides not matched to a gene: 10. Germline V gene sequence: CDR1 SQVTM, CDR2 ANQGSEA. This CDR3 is CSVVGWLAGRTDTQYF. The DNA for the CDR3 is TGCAGCGTTGTTGGTTGGCTAGCGGGTCGCACAGATACGCAGTATTTT.

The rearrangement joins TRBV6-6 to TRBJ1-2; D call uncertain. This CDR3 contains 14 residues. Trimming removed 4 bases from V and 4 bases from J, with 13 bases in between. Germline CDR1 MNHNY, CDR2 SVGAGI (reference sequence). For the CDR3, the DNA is TGTGCCAGCAGTTCCCAGTATCTGGCCTATGGCTACACCTTC. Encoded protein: CASSSQYLAYGYTF.

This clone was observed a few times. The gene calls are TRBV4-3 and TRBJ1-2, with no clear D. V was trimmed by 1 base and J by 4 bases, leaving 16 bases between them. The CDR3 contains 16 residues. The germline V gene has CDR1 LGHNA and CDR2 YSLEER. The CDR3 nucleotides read TGCGCCAGCAGCCAAGTTTGGGCAGGACCCACCTATGGCTACACCTTC. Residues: CASSQVWAGPTYGYTF.

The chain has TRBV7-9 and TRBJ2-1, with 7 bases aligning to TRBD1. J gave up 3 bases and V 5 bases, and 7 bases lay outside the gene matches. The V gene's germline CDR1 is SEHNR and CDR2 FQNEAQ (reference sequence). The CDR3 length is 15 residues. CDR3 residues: CASSSDRAGYNEQFF. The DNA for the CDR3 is TGTGCCAGCAGCAGTGACAGGGCCGGCTACAATGAGCAGTTCTTC.

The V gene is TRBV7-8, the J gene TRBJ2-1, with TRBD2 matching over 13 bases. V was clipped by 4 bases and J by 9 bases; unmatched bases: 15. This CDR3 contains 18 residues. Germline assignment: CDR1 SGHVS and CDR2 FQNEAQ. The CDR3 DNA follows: TGTGCCAGCAGCTCTAGACCCTTGACTAGCGGGGGGCTCACTGAGCAGTTCTTC. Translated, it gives CASSSRPLTSGGLTEQFF.

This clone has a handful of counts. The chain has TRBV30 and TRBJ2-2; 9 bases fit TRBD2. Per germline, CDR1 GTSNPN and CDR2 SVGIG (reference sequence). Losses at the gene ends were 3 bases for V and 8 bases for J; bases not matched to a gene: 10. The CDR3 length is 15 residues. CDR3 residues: CAWSPPGTSFGELFF. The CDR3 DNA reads TGTGCCTGGAGCCCCCCCGGGACTAGCTTTGGGGAGCTGTTTTTT.

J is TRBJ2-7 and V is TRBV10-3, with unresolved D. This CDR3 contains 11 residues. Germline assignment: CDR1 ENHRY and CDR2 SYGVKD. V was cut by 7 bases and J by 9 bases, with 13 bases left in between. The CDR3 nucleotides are TGTGCCATCACGTGGGGAACTCGGCAGTACTTC. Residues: CAITWGTRQYF.

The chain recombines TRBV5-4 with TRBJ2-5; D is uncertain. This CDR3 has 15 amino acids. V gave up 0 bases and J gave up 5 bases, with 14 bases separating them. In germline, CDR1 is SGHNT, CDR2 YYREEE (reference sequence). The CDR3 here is CASSLEPTSVETQYF. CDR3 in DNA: TGTGCCAGCAGCTTGGAACCCACCAGTGTGGAGACCCAGTACTTC.

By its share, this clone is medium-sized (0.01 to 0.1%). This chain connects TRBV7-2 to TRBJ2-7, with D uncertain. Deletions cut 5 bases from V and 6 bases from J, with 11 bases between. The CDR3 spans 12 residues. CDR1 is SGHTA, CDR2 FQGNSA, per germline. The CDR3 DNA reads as TGTGCCAGCAGCACTAACTCTCGCGAGCAGTACTTC. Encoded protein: CASSTNSREQYF.

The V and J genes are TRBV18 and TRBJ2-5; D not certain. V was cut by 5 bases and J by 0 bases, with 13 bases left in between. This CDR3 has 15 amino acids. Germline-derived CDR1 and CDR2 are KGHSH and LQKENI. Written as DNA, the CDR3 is TGTGCCAGCTCATCCACCGGCACAGACCAAGAGACCCAGTACTTC. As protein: CASSSTGTDQETQYF.

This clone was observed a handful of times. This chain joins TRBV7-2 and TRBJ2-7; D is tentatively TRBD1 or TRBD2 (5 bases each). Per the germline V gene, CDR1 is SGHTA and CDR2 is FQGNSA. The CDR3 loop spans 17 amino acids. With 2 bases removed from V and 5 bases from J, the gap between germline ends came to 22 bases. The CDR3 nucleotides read TGTGCCAGCAGCTTAAGCGGTGGGGGAGTAACCGGCCACGAGCAGTACTTC. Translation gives CASSLSGGGVTGHEQYF.